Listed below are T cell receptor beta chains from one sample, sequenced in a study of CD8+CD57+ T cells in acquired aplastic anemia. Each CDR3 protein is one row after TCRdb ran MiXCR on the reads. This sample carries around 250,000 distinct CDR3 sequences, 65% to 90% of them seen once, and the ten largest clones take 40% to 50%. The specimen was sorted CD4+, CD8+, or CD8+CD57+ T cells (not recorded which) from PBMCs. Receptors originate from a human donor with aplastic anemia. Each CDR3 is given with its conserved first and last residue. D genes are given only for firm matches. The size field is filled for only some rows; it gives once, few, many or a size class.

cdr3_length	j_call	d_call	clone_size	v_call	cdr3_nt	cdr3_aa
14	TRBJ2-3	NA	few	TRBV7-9	TGTGCCAGCAGCTTAGCGGGAGGTCCGGGTACCGAGTATTTT	CASSLAGGPGTEYF
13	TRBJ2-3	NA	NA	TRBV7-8	TGTGCCAGCGGCTACGGGGCAGAAGATACGGAGCATTTT	CASGYGAEDTEHF
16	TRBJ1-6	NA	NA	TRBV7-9	TGTGCCAGCAGCTTAGGGGATAGCGACGGTGACTACGTCCTCCACTTT	CASSLGDSDGDYVLHF
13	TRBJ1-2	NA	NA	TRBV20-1	TGCAGTGCTACCCTCGGGGAGGACTATGGCTACACCTTC	CSATLGEDYGYTF
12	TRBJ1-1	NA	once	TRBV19	TGTGCCAGTAGACATAGTCAGTCTGGAGCTTTCTTT	CASRHSQSGAFF
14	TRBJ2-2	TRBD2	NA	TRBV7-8	TGTGCCAGCAGATTAGCGGGTAATCCCGATACGCTGTTTTTT	CASRLAGNPDTLFF
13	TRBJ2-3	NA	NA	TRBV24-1	TGTGCCACCAGTGATCCAGGGGCAGATACGCAGTATTTT	CATSDPGADTQYF
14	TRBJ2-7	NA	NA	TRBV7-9	TGTGCCACCAGCGGACGGGGCCTAGCCCGGGAGCAGTACTTC	CATSGRGLAREQYF
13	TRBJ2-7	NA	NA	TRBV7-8	TGTGCCAGCAGCTTACCTGGTGGTCACGAGCAGTACTTC	CASSLPGGHEQYF
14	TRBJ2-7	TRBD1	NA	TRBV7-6	TGTGCCAGCTCGATCCGGGACAGCTTCTACGAGCAGTACTTC	CASSIRDSFYEQYF
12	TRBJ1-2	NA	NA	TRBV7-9	TGTGCCAGCAGCGGGGACGTATGCGGCTACACCTTC	CASSGDVCGYTF
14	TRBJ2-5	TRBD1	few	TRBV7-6	TGTGCCAGCAGCTCGGACAGGGGGCAATCACCCCACCACTTC	CASSSDRGQSPHHF
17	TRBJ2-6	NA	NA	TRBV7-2	TGTGCCAGCAGCCTAGGGGGGGTCCCCGATGGGGCCAACGTCCTGACTTTC	CASSLGGVPDGANVLTF
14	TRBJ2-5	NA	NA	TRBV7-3	TGTGCCACCAGCATATCAAGTCAGCAGGAGACCCAGTACTTC	CATSISSQQETQYF
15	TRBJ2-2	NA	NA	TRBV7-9	TGCGCCAGCAGCGCCGCCTCGGGGCCGAAAGGGGAGCTGTTTTTT	CASSAASGPKGELFF
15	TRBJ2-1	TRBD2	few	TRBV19	TGTGCCAGTAGTATAACTAGCGACGACTACAATGAGCAGTTCTTC	CASSITSDDYNEQFF
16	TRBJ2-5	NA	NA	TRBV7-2	TGTGCCAGCAGCTTAGGTACGGGCGTCACAGAAACGCACCAGTACTTC	CASSLGTGVTETHQYF
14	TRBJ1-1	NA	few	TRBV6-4	TGTGCCAGCAGCCAATCGACAGAGAACACTGAAGCTTTCTTT	CASSQSTENTEAFF
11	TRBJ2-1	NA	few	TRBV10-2	TGCGCCAGCAGTGACACAGGTGAGCAGTTCTTC	CASSDTGEQFF
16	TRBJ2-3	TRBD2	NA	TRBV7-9	TGTGCCAGCAGCCTCAGGACAAGCGGGGAGGAGGATACGCAGTATTTT	CASSLRTSGEEDTQYF
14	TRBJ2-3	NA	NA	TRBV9	TGTGCCAGCAGTGTGGTGGGGGGGGCCAACACTCAGGATTTT	CASSVVGGANTQDF
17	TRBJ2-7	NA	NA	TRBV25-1	TGTGCCAGCAGTGAGAATCCAAATCAGGGTGGACCCTACGAGCAGTACTTC	CASSENPNQGGPYEQYF
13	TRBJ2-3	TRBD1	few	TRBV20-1	TGCAGTCCAGACAGGGGCCAGGCAGATACGCAGTATTTT	CSPDRGQADTQYF
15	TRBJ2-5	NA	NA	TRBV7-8	TGTGCCAGCAGCTTAGCGGGGGGTTCCGATACGCACCATTACTTC	CASSLAGGSDTHHYF
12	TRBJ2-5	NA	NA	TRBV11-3	TGTGCCGGCAGGGGGGCTATGGAAGCCCAGTACTTC	CAGRGAMEAQYF
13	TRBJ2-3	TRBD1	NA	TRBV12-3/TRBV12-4	TGTGCCAGCGGAAGACAGGGTACAGATACGCAGTATTTT	CASGRQGTDTQYF
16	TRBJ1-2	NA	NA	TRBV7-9	TGTGCCAGCAGCGTGGAGGCGGACGGGCTCGTATATGGCTACACCTTC	CASSVEADGLVYGYTF
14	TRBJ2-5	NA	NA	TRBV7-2	TGTGCCAGCGGGACACGGGACTTCCAAGAGACCCAGTACTTC	CASGTRDFQETQYF
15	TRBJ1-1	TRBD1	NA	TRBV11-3	TGTGCCAGCAGCCCGGAGGGACAGGGGAGGACTGAAGCTTTCTTT	CASSPEGQGRTEAFF
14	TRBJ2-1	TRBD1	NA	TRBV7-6	TGTGCCAGCAGCTCCACTACAGGGGGCGAAGCTTTCTTTTTC	CASSSTTGGEAFFF
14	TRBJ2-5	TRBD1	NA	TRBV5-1	TGTGCCACCACCCGACAGGGAGACGAAGAGACCCAGTACTTC	CATTRQGDEETQYF
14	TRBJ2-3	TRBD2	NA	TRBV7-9	TGTGCCTACGGCTTAGCGGGAGGTCCCGAGACGCAGTATTTT	CAYGLAGGPETQYF
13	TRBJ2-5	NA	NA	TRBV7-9	TGTGCCAGCAGCTTACGGGGCCAAGAGACCCAGTACTTC	CASSLRGQETQYF
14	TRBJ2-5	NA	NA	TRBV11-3	TGTGCCAGCAGTTATACACAGGGTCGGAAGACCCAGTACTTC	CASSYTQGRKTQYF